The rows below give T cell receptor beta chains drawn from one sample of a study of T cell responses to AZD1222 COVID-19 vaccine. The protocol was immunoSEQ multiplex PCR, while the TCRdb copy is restricted to in-frame clones and leaves out a portion. Counted here are over 100,000 clones, roughly 88% occurring once; the ten biggest clones make up about 15%. The sample consisted of peripheral blood, taken on day 0 of AZD1222 vaccination. The receptors were gathered from an adult in good health. The conserved cysteine and the conserved F or W are not part of the CDR3 here. Part of the rows lack a size; the others show once, few, many or a class for expanded clones.

>TRBJ1-5|-|TRBV18
ASSPQGSMWPQH
>TRBJ1-2|-|TRBV5-1
ASSMGGQVKRGYT
>TRBJ2-3|-|TRBV7-9
ATSDTQY
>TRBJ1-5|-|TRBV27
ASSFTQNQPQH
>TRBJ2-2|-|TRBV5-6
ASSLSGPTGELF
>TRBJ1-3|-|TRBV9
ASSVDGAKGNTIY
>TRBJ1-2|-|TRBV29-1
SVDQGGNYGYT
>TRBJ2-3|-|TRBV11-2
ASRRGRGRNTDTQY
>TRBJ1-5|-|TRBV7-9
ASSLGGSNYQPQH
>TRBJ1-1|-|TRBV19
ASSSHMNTEAF
>TRBJ1-1|-|TRBV7-9
ASSSGQGMNTEAF
>TRBJ1-5|-|TRBV28
ASSFQPQH
>TRBJ2-2|few|TRBV3-1/TRBV3-2
ASSQGVLAVSTGELF
>TRBJ1-5|-|TRBV4-2
ASSPRTNQPQH
>TRBJ2-4|-|TRBV6-1
ASSEGSTALAKNIQY
>TRBJ2-5|-|TRBV5-1
ASSLGQGVETQY
>TRBJ1-2|-|TRBV2
ASTIRDRAGYT
>TRBJ2-1|-|TRBV7-3
ASSLTASGSPYNEQF
>TRBJ1-4|few|TRBV5-5
ASSLSSATRATNEKLF
>TRBJ2-4|-|TRBV2
ASSNRLRGRNIQY
>TRBJ1-5|-|TRBV6-5
ASRPDRRIQPQH
>TRBJ2-1|-|TRBV19
ASSIDFRYNEQF
>TRBJ2-7|-|TRBV29-1
SVEEQTGPTYEQY
>TRBJ2-1|-|TRBV10-3
AIGLKAYNEQF
>TRBJ2-3|-|TRBV9
ASSVVGEITDTQY
>TRBJ2-2|-|TRBV3-1/TRBV3-2
ASSGRVPGGELF
>TRBJ1-5|few|TRBV6-2/TRBV6-3
ASSSGQPQH
>TRBJ2-7|-|TRBV6-5
ASSKGTYEQY
>TRBJ2-1|-|TRBV6-5
ASSYRGSLGHEQF
>TRBJ2-2|-|TRBV7-3
ASSLYGLAGTGELF
>TRBJ2-4|-|TRBV5-1
ASSLAGGAQNIQY
>TRBJ2-3|once|TRBV18
ASTRQGSDTQY
>TRBJ1-2|few|TRBV19
ATMGQGSYGYT
>TRBJ1-1|-|TRBV29-1
SATNTEAF
>TRBJ1-3|-|TRBV12-3/TRBV12-4
ASIGYTRNTIY
>TRBJ2-6|once|TRBV5-1
ASSRQSGANVLT
>TRBJ2-1|-|TRBV5-1
ASSLIAGGNNEQF
>TRBJ1-1|-|TRBV5-1
ASSLGTGRNTEAF
>TRBJ2-7|-|TRBV10-3
AISVDSSLYEQY
>TRBJ2-1|-|TRBV10-3
AISFRDLDEQF
>TRBJ2-5|-|TRBV5-1
ASSLADGLGAGEY
>TRBJ2-1|-|TRBV24-1
ATSEPGGQEQF
>TRBJ2-5|-|TRBV29-1
SVERGVWETQY
>TRBJ1-2|-|TRBV19
ASSHRTFDGYT
>TRBJ2-5|-|TRBV5-4
ASSFATGGETQY